The 5 T cell receptor beta chains below were found in one sample sequenced in a study of cytomegalovirus exposure and HLA in healthy donors. Amplification used 60 Vbeta primers and 13 Jbeta primers. Assay used: immunoSEQ multiplex PCR; TCRdb lists only in-frame clones, some missing. In the table there are 150,000 to 200,000 clones, about 83% of which are singletons. Sequencing was performed on PBMCs. Source of these receptors: a female donor in good health and CMV-seronegative.

The chain has TRBV2 and TRBJ2-2; TRBD2 matches 12 bases. The CDR3 is 18 amino acids. Trimming at V came to 6 bases and at J to 4 bases, leaving 12 bases not matched to a gene. Germline CDR1 is SNHLY and CDR2 is FYNNEI. CDR3 residues: CASRGGASGGAGTGELFF. The CDR3 nucleotides read TGTGCCAGCAGAGGTGGGGCTAGCGGGGGGGCCGGCACCGGGGAGCTGTTTTTT.

This clone was counted a single time. Mismatch with germline at one junction end may stem from a read error. The chain is built from TRBV7-8 and TRBJ2-2, with 12 nucleotides matching TRBD1. The germline gives CDR1 SGHVS, CDR2 FQNEAQ. The CDR3 totals 17 residues. CDR3 loop: CASSYKGTGGVTGELLF. In nucleotides, the CDR3 is TGTGCCAGCAGCTACAAAGGGACAGGGGGCGTCACCGGGGAGCTGCTTTTT.

The table lists this clone with a count of one. This rearrangement joins TRBV28 to TRBJ2-3; 14 bases map to TRBD2. V lost 7 bases and J lost 0; bases outside the gene matches: 21. The CDR3 is 22 amino acids. Germline loops: CDR1 MDHEN, CDR2 SYDVKM. The CDR3 region is CASIMLGGLAGAGQLSTDTQYF. CDR3 nucleotide sequence: TGTGCCAGCATTATGTTAGGGGGACTAGCGGGGGCCGGACAGCTTAGCACAGATACGCAGTATTTT.

This clone appeared once. Other DNA sequences in this sample translate to the same CDR3. The J gene is TRBJ2-3, the V gene TRBV5-1; TRBD2 agrees at 10 bases. The V and J ends lost 0 bases and 5 bases, in that order; junction bases with no gene match: 3. The CDR3 totals 15 residues. Germline V gives CDR1 SGHRS, CDR2 YFSETQ. The CDR3 region is CASSLAGTSEDTQYF. CDR3 nucleotide sequence: TGCGCCAGCAGCTTGGCTGGGACTAGCGAAGATACGCAGTATTTT.

The chain employs TRBV7-2 and TRBJ2-1; 7 bases are shared with TRBD2. Germline lookup yields CDR1 SGHTA and CDR2 FQGNSA. The CDR3 is made up of 16 amino acids. The ends lost 3 bases at V and 0 bases at J; junction bases unmatched: 5. The CDR3 DNA reads as TGTGCCAGCAGCTTTCGTACTAGCGACTCCTACAATGAGCAGTTCTTC. Its translation: CASSFRTSDSYNEQFF.